This T cell receptor beta chain was recorded in a study of CD8+CD57+ T cells in acquired aplastic anemia. Study background: The average for DNA from sorted CD4+ and CD8+ cells was 3.2 ug. CD4+ cell libraries from healthy donors averaged about 11 million reads. Study-level results: Patients and controls were found to share approximately 31 CD8+ CDR3 sequences. Controls and patients did not differ significantly in CD8+ Simpson's diversity.

In regard to this clonotype: Its target is unknown.

Trimming left V 2 bases short and J 3 bases short, with 11 bases between. Per germline, CDR1 GTSNPN and CDR2 SVGIG (reference sequence). The CDR3 is 14 amino acids. CDR3 and TCR beta VDJ profiling relied on genomic DNA as the template. Using its own MiXCR run on the reads, TCRdb lists one record per CDR3 protein. The sample includes 50,000 to 65,000 distinct CDR3 sequences, 45% to 70% of them seen just once. The sample was sorted CD4+, CD8+, or CD8+CD57+ T cells (not recorded which) from PBMCs. This chain connects TRBV30 to TRBJ2-1; D possibly corresponds to TRBD2 (6 bases). The receptor's source is a human donor in good health, serving as a control. CDR3 sequence: CAWSTLGLYNEQFF. CDR3 in DNA: TGTGCCTGGAGTACCCTGGGACTCTACAATGAGCAGTTCTTC.